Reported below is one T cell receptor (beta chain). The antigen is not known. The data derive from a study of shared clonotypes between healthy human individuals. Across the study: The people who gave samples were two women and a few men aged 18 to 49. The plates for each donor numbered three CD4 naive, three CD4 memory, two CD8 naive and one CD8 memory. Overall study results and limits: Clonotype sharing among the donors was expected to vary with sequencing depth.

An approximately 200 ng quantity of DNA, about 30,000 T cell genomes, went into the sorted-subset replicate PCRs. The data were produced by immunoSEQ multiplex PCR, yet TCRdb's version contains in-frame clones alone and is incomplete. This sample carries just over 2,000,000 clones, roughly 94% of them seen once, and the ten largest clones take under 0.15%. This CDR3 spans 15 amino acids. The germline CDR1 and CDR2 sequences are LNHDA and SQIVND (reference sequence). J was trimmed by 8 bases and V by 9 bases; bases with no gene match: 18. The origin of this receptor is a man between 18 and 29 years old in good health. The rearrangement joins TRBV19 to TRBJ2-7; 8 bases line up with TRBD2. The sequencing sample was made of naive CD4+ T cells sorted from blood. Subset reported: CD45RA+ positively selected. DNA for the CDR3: TGTGCCAGCAGATCGCGGGAGGAGACCTACGTGAAGCAGTACTTC. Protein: CASRSREETYVKQYF.